The subject of this entry is one T cell receptor beta chain. Its antigen is unidentified. Germline CDR1 is MNHNS and CDR2 is SASEGT. The V end was cut by 6 bases, the J end by 2 bases, with 10 bases between. CDR3 length equals 13 residues. These data originate in a study of PD-L1 blockade in urothelial cancer. Whole-study context: Blood was analyzed 3 weeks (second dose) and 6 weeks after treatment start.

Described time point: peripheral blood 6 weeks after treatment start. Study observations and caveats: Blood TCR clonality below the median before treatment was a predictor of better survival.

Using immunoSEQ multiplex PCR, the repertoire was profiled, and TCRdb retains in-frame clones only, with some absent. Of approximately 93,000 clones listed, roughly 85% are singletons. Sequences were derived from PBMCs, sampled around atezolizumab (anti-PD-L1) treatment. V gene TRBV6-1 combines with J gene TRBJ1-1, with D unclear. The TCR comes from a man in his 70s with urothelial cancer. Here the CDR3 reads CASSLPVNTEAFF. The CDR3 coding sequence is TGTGCCAGCAGCCTACCCGTTAACACTGAAGCTTTCTTT.